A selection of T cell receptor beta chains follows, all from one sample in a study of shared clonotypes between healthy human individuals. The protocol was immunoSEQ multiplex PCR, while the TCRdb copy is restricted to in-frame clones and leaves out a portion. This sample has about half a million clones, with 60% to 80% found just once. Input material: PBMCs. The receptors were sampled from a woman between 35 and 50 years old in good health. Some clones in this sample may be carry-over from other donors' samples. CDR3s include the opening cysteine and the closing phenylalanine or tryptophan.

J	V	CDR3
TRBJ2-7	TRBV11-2	CASNSRQGGYEQYF
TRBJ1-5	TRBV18	CASTPEGTNQPQHF
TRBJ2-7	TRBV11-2	CASSRGRISCEQYF
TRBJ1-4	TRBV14	CASSQITALPNEKLFF
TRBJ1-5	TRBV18	CASSRGENQPQHF
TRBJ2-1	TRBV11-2	CASSLVVSQQFF
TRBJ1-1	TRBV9	CASSVQDGNTEAFF
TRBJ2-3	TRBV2	CASSVHAGTDTQYF
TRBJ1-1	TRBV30	CAWGTPEAFF
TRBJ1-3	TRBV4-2	CASSQDPLHSGNTIYF
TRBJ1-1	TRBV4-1	CASSQDRTGRNTEAFF